This TCR beta chain is from a study of blood T cell repertoires in COVID-19. Study background: Spain, Italy and the United States supplied samples that represented acute and convalescent COVID-19.

As handled by the study authors: By means of reference gene primer amplification, nucleated cell counts were estimated. TCRdb keeps only in-frame clones here, not all; method: immunoSEQ multiplex PCR. The D gene and trimming were derived from the DNA, and the V and J assignments and clone size from that table. The data hold tens of thousands of clones, with around 80% observed a single time. The CDR3 extends over 15 amino acids. Per germline, CDR1 MNHEY and CDR2 SMNVEV (reference sequence). Unmatched junction bases numbered 10, after V lost 8 bases and J lost 4 bases. The source material was peripheral blood. This sequence originates from a human donor in a cohort sampled during active COVID-19. The chain links TRBV27 to TRBJ2-3, with 9 bases aligning to TRBD2. The CDR3: CASCPSGNRPDTQYF. In DNA form, the CDR3 reads TGTGCCAGCTGTCCTAGCGGGAACAGACCAGATACGCAGTATTTT.